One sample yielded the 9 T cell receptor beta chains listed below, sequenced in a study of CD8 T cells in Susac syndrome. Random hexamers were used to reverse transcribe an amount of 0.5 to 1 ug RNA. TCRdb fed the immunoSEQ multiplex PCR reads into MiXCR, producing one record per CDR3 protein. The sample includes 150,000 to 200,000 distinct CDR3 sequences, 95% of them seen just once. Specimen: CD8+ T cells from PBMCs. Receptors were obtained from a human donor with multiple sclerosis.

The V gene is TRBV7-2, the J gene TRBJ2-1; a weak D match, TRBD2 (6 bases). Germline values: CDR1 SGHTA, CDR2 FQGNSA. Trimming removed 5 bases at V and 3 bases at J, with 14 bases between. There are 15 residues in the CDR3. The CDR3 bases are TGTGCCAGCAGCCCCCATTTGGGGGGCTACAATGAGCAGTTCTTC. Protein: CASSPHLGGYNEQFF.

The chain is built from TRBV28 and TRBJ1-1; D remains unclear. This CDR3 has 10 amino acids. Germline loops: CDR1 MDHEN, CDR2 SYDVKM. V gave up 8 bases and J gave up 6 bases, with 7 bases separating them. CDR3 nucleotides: TGTGCCAGCGGAGTCCCTGAAGCTTTCTTT. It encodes CASGVPEAFF.

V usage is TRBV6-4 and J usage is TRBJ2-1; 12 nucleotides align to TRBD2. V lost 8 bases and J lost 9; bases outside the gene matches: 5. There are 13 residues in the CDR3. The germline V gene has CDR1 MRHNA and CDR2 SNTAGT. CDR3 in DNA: TGTGCCAGCGGACTAGCGGGATCTGGTGAGCAGTTCTTC. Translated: CASGLAGSGEQFF.

As DNA, the CDR3 is TGTGCCAGCAGTCCGTGGAGGGGACCCAATGAAAAACTGTTTTTT. Its protein is CASSPWRGPNEKLFF. The rearrangement joins TRBV7-2 to TRBJ1-4; tentatively, D is TRBD1 (5 bases). V lost 6 bases to trimming and J lost 5 bases, with 16 bases between them. CDR3 length equals 15 residues. CDR1 and CDR2 (germline): SGHTA, FQGNSA.

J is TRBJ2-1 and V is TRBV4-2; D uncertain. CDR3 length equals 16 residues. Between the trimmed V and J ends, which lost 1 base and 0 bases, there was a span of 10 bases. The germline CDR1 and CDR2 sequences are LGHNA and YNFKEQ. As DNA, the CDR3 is TGTGCCAGCAGCCAAGTATTGGCGTACTCCTACAATGAGCAGTTCTTC. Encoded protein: CASSQVLAYSYNEQFF.

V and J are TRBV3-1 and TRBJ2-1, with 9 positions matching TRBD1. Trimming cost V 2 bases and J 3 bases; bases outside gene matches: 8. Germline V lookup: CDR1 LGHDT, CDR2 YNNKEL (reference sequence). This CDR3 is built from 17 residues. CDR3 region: CASSQRGTGTVYNEQFF. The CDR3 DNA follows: TGTGCCAGCAGCCAAAGGGGGACAGGGACGGTCTACAATGAGCAGTTCTTC.

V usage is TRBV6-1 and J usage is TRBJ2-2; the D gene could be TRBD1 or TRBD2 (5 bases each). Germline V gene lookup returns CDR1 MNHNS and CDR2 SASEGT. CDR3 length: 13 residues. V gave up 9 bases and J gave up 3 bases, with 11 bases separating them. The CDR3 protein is CASRDRYTGELFF. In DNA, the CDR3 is TGTGCCAGTCGGGACCGCTACACCGGGGAGCTGTTTTTT.

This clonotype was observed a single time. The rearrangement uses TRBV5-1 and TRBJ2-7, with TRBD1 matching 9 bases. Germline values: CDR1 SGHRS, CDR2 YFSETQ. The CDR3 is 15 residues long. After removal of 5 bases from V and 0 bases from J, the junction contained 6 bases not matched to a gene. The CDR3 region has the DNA TGCGCCAGCAGACCCGGGACAGGGAGCTCCTACGAGCAGTACTTC. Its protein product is CASRPGTGSSYEQYF.

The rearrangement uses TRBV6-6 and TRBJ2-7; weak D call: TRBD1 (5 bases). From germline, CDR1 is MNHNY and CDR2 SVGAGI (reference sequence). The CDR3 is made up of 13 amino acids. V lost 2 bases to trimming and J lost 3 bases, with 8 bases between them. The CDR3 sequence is CASSYAQGYEQYF. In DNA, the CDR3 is TGTGCCAGCAGTTACGCGCAGGGCTACGAGCAGTACTTC.